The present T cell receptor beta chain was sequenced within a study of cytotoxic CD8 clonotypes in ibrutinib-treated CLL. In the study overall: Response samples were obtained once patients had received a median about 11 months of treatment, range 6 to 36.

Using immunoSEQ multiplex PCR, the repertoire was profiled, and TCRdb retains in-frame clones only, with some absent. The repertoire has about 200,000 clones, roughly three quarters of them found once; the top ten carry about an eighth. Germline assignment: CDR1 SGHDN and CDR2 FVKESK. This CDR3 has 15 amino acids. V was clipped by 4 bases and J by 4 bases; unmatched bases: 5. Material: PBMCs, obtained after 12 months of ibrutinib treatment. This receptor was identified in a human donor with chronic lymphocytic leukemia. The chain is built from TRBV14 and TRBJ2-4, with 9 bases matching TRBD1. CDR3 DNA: TGTGCCAGCAGCCCCGGTGGGACAGGGAAAAACATTCAGTACTTC. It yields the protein CASSPGGTGKNIQYF.